The sample holds a few counts of the clone carrying this TCR beta chain. In the source study's methods: From reference gene primer amplification, estimates of nucleated cell counts were derived. The protocol was immunoSEQ multiplex PCR, while the TCRdb copy is restricted to in-frame clones and leaves out a portion. V and J calls and clone size are as listed in that table; D and trimming were resolved from the DNA. This table holds approximately 110,000 clones, 80% to 90% found once. This specimen comes from a study of blood T cell repertoires in COVID-19. Germline CDR1 SGHTA, CDR2 FQGNSA. The CDR3 extends over 17 amino acids. Losses at the gene ends were 5 bases for V and 0 bases for J; bases not matched to a gene: 9.

The rearrangement links TRBV7-2 to TRBJ1-3; 8 nucleotides match TRBD1. The receptor comes from a woman over 75 with active or convalescent COVID-19. The sequencing input was peripheral blood. In DNA form, the CDR3 reads TGTGCCAGCAGCCTCGGACAGGGCATGAGCTCTGGAAACACCATATATTTT. This translates into CASSLGQGMSSGNTIYF. The whole variable domain, filled in from reference TRBV7-2 and TRBJ1-3, reads GAGVSQSPSNKVTEKGKDVELRCDPISGHTALYWYRQSLGQGLEFLIYFQGNSAPDKSGLPSDRFSAERTGGSVSTLTIQRTQQEDSAVYLCASSLGQGMSSGNTIYFGEGSWLTVV.